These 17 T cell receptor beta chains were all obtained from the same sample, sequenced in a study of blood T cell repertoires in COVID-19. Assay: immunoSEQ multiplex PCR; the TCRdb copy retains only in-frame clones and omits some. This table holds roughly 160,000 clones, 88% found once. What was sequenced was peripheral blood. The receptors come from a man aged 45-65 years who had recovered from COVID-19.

CDR3 sequence: CAWSGVRGPGNTIYF. The CDR3 DNA reads as TGTGCCTGGAGTGGTGTCAGGGGGCCTGGAAACACCATATATTTT. The rearrangement links TRBV30 to TRBJ1-3; TRBD1 aligns across 8 bases. The CDR3 sequence is 15 residues long. Germline assignment: CDR1 GTSNPN and CDR2 SVGIG (reference sequence). V lost 1 base, J lost 2 bases, and 4 bases stayed unmatched.

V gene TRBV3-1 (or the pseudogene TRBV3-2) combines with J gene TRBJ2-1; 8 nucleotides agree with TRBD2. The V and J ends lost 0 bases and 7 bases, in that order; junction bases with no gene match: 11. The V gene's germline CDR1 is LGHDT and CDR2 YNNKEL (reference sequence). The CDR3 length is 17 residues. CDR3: CASSQDLSGGEANEQFF. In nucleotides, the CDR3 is TGTGCCAGCAGCCAAGACTTGAGCGGGGGCGAGGCGAATGAGCAGTTCTTC.

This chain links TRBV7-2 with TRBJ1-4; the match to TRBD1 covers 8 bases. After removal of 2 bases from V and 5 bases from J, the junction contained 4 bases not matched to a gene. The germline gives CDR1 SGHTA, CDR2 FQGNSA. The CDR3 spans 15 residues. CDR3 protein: CASSLRRQGNEKLFF. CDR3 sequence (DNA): TGTGCCAGCAGCTTACGGAGACAGGGGAATGAAAAACTGTTTTTT.

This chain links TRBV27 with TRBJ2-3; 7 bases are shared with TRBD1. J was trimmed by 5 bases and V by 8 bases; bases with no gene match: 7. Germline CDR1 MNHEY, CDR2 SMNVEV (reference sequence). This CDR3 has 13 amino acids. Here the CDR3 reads CASLRQGEDTQYF. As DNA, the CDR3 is TGTGCCAGCCTGAGGCAGGGGGAAGATACGCAGTATTTT.

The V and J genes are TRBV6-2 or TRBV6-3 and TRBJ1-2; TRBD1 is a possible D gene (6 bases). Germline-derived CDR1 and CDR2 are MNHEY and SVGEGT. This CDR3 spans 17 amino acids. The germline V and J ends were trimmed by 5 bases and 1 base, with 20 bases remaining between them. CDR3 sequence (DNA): TGTGCCAGCAGTGGACGTGTGCCGGGACAAAATAACTATGGCTACACCTTC. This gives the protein CASSGRVPGQNNYGYTF.

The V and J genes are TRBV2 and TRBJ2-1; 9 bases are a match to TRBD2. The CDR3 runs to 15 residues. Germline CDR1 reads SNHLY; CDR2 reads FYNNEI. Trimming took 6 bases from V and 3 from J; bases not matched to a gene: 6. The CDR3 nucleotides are TGTGCCAGCAGGGAAACTAGCGGGTTCTACAATGAGCAGTTCTTC. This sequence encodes CASRETSGFYNEQFF.

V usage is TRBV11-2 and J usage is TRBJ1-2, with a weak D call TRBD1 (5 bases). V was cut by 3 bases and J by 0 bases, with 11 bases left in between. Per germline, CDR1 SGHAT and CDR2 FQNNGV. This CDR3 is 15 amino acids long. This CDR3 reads CASSLKGQANYGYTF. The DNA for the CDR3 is TGTGCCAGCAGCTTGAAGGGGCAAGCTAACTATGGCTACACCTTC.

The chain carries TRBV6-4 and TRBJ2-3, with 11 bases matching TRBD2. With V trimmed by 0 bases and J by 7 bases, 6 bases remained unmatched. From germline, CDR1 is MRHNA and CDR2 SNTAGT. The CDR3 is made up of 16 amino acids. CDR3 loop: CASSDSVASGGHTQYF. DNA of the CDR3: TGTGCCAGCAGTGACTCGGTGGCTAGCGGGGGGCATACGCAGTATTTT.

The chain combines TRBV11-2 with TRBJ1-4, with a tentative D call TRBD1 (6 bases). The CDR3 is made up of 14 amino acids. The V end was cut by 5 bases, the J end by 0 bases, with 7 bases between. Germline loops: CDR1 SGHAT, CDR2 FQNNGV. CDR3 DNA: TGTGCCAGCAGCCGACAGGCAACTAATGAAAAACTGTTTTTT. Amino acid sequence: CASSRQATNEKLFF.

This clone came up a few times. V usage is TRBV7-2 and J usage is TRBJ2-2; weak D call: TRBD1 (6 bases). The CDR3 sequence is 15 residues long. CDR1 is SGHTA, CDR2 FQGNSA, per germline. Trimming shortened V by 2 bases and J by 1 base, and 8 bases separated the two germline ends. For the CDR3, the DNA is TGTGCCAGCAGCTTACAGACAGGGAACACCGGGGAGCTGTTTTTT. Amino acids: CASSLQTGNTGELFF.

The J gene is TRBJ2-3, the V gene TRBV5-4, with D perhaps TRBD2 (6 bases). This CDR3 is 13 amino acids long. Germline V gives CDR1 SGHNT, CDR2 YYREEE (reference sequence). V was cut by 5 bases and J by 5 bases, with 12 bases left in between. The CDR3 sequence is CASRLGGGDTQYF. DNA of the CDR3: TGTGCCAGCAGACTGGGGGGAGGAGATACGCAGTATTTT.

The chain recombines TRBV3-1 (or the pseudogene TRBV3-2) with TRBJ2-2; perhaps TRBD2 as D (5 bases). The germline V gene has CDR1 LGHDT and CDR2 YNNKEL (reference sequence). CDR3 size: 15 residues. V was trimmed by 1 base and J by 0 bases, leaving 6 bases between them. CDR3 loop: CASSQGGTNTGELFF. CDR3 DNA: TGTGCCAGCAGCCAAGGAGGGACGAACACCGGGGAGCTGTTTTTT.

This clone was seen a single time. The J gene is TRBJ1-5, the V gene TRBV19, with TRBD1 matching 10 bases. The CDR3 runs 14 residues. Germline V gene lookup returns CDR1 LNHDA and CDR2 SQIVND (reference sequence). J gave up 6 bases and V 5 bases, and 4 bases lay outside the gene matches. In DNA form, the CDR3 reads TGTGCCAGTAGTGCGGGACAGGGGAGTCAGCCCCAGCATTTT. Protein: CASSAGQGSQPQHF.

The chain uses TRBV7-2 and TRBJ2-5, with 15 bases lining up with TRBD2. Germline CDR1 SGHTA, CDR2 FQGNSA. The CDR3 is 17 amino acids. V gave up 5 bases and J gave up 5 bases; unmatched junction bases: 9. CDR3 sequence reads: CASSPWTSGGARETQYF. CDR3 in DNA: TGTGCCAGCAGCCCGTGGACTAGCGGGGGGGCCCGGGAGACCCAGTACTTC.

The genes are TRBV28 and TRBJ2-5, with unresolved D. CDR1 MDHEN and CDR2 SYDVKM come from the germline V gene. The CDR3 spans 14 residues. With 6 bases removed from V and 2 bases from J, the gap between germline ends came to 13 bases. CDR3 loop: CASRSGLGQETQYF. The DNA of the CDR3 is TGTGCCAGCAGATCGGGTCTCGGGCAAGAGACCCAGTACTTC.

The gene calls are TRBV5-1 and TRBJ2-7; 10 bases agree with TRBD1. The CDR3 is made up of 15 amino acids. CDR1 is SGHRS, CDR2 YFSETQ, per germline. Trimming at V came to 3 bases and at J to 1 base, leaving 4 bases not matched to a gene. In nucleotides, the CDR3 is TGCGCCAGCAGCTCTGGGGGACAGGGGTCCTACGAGCAGTACTTC. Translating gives CASSSGGQGSYEQYF.

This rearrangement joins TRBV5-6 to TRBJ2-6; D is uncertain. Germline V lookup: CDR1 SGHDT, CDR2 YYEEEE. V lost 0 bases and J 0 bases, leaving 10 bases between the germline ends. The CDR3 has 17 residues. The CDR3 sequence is CASSLAFSGSGANVLTF. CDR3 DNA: TGTGCCAGCAGCTTGGCCTTTTCGGGCTCTGGGGCCAACGTCCTGACTTTC.